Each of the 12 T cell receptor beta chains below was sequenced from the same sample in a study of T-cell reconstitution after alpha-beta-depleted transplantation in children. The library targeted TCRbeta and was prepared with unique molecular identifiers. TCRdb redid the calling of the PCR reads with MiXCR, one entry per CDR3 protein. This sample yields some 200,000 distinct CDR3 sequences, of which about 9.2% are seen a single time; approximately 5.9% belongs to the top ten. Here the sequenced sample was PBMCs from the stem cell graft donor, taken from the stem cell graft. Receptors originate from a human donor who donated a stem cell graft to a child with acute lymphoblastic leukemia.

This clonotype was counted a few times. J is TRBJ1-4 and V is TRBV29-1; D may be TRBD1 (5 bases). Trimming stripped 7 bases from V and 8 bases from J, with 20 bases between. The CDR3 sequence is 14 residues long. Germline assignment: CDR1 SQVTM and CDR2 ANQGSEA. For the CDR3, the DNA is TGCAGCGCCTGGCTAGGAAGGGACGGGGAAAAACTGTTTTTT. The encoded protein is CSAWLGRDGEKLFF.

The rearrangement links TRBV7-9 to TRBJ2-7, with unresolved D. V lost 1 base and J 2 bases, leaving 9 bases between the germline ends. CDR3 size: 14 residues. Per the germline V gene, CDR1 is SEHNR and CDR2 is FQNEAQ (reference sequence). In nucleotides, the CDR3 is TGTGCCAGCAGCTTAGTTGGGTTAACCTACGAGCAGTACTTC. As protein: CASSLVGLTYEQYF. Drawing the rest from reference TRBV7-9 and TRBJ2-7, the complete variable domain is DTGVSQNPRHKITKRGQNVTFRCDPISEHNRLYWYRQTLGQGPEFLTYFQNEAQLEKSRLLSDRFSAERPKGSFSTLEIQRTEQGDSAMYLCASSLVGLTYEQYFGPGTRLTVT.

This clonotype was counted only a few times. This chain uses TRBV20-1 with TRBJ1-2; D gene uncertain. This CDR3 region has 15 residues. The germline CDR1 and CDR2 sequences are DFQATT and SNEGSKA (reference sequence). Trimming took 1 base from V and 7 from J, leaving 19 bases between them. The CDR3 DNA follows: TGCAGTGCTAGAGTAAGGGAACAGCGCAATTCTGGCTACACCTTC. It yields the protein CSARVREQRNSGYTF.

The CDR3 DNA sequence: TGTGCCAGCAGTTTAGCGTGGCAGGGTAATGGCTACACCTTC. This encodes CASSLAWQGNGYTF. The chain carries TRBV12-3 or TRBV12-4 and TRBJ1-2, with D possibly being TRBD1 (5 bases). The CDR3 runs 14 residues. V was cut by 0 bases and J by 6 bases, with 11 bases left in between.

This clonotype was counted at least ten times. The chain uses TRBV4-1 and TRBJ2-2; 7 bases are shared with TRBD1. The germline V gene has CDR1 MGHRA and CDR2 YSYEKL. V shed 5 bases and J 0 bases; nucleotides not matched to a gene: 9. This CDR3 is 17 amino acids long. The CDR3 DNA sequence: TGCGCCAGCAGCGGAGGCAGGACAGGAGCGAACACCGGGGAGCTGTTTTTT. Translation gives CASSGGRTGANTGELFF.

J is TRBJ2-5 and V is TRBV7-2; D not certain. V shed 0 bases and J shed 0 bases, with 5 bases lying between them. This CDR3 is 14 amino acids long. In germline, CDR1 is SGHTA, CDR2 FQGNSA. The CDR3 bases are TGTGCCAGCAGCTTAGCTATGAACCAAGAGACCCAGTACTTC. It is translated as CASSLAMNQETQYF.

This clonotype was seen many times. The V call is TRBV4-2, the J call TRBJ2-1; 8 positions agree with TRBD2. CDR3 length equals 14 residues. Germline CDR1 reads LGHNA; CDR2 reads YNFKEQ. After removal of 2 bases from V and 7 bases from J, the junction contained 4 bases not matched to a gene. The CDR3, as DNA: TGTGCCAGCAGCCAAATCAGCGGGGGTAATGAGCAGTTCTTC. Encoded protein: CASSQISGGNEQFF.

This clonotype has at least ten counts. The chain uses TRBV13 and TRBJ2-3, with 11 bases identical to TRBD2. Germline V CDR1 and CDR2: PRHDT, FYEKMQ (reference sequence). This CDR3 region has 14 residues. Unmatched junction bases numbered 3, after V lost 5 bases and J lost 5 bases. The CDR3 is CASSRTSGQDTQYF. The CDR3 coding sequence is TGTGCCAGCAGCCGGACTAGCGGGCAAGATACGCAGTATTTT.

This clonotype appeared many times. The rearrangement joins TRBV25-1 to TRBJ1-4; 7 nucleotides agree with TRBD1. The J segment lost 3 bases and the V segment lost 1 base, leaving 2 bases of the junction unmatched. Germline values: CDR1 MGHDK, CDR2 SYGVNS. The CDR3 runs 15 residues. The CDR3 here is CASSEWDSSNEKLFF. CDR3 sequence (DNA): TGTGCCAGCAGTGAATGGGACAGTTCTAATGAAAAACTGTTTTTT.

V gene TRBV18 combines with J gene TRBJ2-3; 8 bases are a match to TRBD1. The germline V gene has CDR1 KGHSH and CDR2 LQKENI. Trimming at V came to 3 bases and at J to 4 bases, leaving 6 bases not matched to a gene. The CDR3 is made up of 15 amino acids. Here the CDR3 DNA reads TGTGCCAGCTCACCCCCAGGACAGGGCTCAGATACGCAGTATTTT. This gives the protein CASSPPGQGSDTQYF.

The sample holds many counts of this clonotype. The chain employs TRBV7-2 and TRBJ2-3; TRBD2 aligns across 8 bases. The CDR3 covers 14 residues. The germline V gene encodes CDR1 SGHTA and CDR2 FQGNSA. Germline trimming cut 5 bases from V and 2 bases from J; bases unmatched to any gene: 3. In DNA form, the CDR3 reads TGTGCCAGCAGCCGTAGCGGGGACACAGATACGCAGTATTTT. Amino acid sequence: CASSRSGDTDTQYF. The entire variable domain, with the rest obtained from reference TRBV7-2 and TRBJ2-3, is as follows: GAGVSQSPSNKVTEKGKDVELRCDPISGHTALYWYRQSLGQGLEFLIYFQGNSAPDKSGLPSDRFSAERTGGSVSTLTIQRTQQEDSAVYLCASSRSGDTDTQYFGPGTRLTVL.

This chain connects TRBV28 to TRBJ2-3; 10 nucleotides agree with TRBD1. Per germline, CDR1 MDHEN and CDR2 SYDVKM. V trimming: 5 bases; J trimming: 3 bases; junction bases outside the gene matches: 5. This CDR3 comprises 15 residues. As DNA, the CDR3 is TGTGCCAGCAGTAAGACAGGGGGCGCGACAGATACGCAGTATTTT. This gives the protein CASSKTGGATDTQYF.